Detailed here is one TCR beta chain. These data belong to a study of technical replicates of blood from a few donors. Only in-frame clones appear in the TCRdb table, and some are missing; sequencing was by immunoSEQ multiplex PCR. The sample includes over 60,000 clones, 90% to 95% of them seen just once. V lost 5 bases, J lost 9 bases, and 17 bases lay in between. CDR3 length: 14 amino acids. Germline V gene sequence: CDR1 SGHTA, CDR2 FQGNSA. Sequenced input: T cells isolated from PBMCs. This TCR was sampled from a human donor in good health. The chain has TRBV7-2 and TRBJ2-1; D is perhaps TRBD2 (7 bases). The CDR3 region is CASSTWGGRAEQFF. The CDR3, as DNA: TGTGCCAGCAGCACTTGGGGGGGGCGAGCTGAGCAGTTCTTC.